Below, one TCR beta chain is given with its context. Its cognate antigen is unknown. The data are from a study of siplizumab effects on memory and regulatory T cells. Deletions cut 3 bases from V and 2 bases from J, with 15 bases between. Germline CDR1 reads SGHNT; CDR2 reads YYREEE (reference sequence). The CDR3 runs to 15 residues. Findings and caveats of the study: Proliferating siplizumab-cultured Tregs lacked confirmed suppressive function. Siplizumab produced a significant reduction in alloreactive sequences that were traceable to unstimulated CD4+ memory cells. Naive T cells looked more diverse than memory cells and looked like major alloresponse contributors.

Profiled with immunoSEQ multiplex PCR; TCRdb holds only in-frame clones, not every one. The repertoire holds over 85,000 clones, with 94% as singletons. What was sequenced was non-Treg CD4+ T cells sorted from blood. J is TRBJ2-7 and V is TRBV5-4, with D possibly matching TRBD1 (6 bases). This TCR came from a human donor in good health. CDR3 nucleotides: TGTGCCAGCAGCTCCCAATACAGGGATACCTACGAGCAGTACTTC. It is translated as CASSSQYRDTYEQYF.